This T cell receptor beta chain was retrieved from a study of blood T cells in healthy people across ages. General study results and limits: Strong correlation existed between TCR beta diversity and naive T cell percentage.

Trimming left V 6 bases short and J 3 bases short, with 15 bases between. CDR3 length: 15 residues. Note on this clonotype: The target antigen is unknown.

PCR was performed a second time for about 7 to 12 cycles using a sample-barcoded 5' primer and a J-beta primer mix. Each cDNA molecule was tagged by a template-switch adaptor that had 12 random nucleotides. One entry per CDR3 protein results from TCRdb running MiXCR on the 5' RACE reads. The sample carries approximately 1,700,000 distinct CDR3 sequences, around 42% recorded once. Per-sample yields of isolated PBMCs were at least 6 million. The chain joins TRBV12-3 or TRBV12-4 to TRBJ2-1; no clear D gene. This clonotype was sampled from a human donor in good health. The sequencing input was blood. The CDR3 sequence is CASSHWSRFYNEQFF. CDR3 coding DNA: TGTGCCAGCAGCCACTGGTCCAGGTTCTACAATGAGCAGTTCTTC.